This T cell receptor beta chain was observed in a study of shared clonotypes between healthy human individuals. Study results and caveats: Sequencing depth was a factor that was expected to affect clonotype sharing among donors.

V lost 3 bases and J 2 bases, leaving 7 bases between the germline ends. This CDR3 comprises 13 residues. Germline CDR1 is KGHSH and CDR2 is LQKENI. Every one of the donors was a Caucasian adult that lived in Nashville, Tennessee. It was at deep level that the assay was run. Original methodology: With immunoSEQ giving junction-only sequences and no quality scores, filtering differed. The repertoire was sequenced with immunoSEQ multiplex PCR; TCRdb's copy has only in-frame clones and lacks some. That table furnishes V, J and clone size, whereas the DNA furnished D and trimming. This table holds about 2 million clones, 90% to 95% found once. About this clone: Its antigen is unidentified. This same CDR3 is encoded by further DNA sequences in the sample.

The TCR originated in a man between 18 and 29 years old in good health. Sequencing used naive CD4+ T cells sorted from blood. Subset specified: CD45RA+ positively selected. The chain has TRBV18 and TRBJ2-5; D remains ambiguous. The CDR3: CASSPYQQETQYF. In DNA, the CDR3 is TGTGCCAGCTCACCTTACCAACAAGAGACCCAGTACTTC.